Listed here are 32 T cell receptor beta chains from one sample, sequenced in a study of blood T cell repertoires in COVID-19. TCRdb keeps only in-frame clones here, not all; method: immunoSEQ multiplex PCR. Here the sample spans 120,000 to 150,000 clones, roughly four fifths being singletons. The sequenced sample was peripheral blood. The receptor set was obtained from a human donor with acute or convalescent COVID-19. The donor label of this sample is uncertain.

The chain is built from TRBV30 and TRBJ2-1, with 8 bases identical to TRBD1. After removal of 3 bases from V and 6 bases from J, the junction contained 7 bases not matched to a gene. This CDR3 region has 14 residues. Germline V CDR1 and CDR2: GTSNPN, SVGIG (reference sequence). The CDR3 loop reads CAWRSGGRSNEQFF. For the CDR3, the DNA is TGTGCCTGGAGGTCAGGGGGCCGAAGCAATGAGCAGTTCTTC.

CDR3 protein: CASSPPGGRNQPQHF. Written as DNA, the CDR3 is TGTGCCAGCTCACCACCGGGGGGTCGCAATCAGCCCCAGCATTTT. The V and J genes are TRBV18 and TRBJ1-5, with D possibly matching TRBD1 (5 bases). V was trimmed by 0 bases and J by 2 bases, leaving 8 bases between them. Per the germline V gene, CDR1 is KGHSH and CDR2 is LQKENI. The CDR3 is made up of 15 amino acids.

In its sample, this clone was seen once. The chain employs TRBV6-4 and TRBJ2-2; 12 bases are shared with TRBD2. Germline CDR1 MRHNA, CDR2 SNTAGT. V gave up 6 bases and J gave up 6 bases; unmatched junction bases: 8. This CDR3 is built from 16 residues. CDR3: CASRLTTSGGAGELFF. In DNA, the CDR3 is TGTGCCAGCAGGCTAACGACTAGCGGGGGCGCCGGGGAGCTGTTTTTT.

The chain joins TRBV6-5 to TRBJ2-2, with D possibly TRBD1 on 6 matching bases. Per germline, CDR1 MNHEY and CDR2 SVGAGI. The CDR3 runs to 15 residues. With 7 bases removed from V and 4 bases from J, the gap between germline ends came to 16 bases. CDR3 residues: CASTPNGQFTGELFF. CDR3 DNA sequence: TGTGCCAGCACCCCGAACGGACAGTTCACCGGGGAGCTGTTTTTT.

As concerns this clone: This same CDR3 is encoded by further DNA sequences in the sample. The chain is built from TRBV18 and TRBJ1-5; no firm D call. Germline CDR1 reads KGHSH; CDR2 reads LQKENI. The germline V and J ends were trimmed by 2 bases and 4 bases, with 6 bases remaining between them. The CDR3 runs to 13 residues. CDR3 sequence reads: CASSPTGNQPQHF. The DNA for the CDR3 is TGTGCCAGCTCACCAACGGGAAATCAGCCCCAGCATTTT.

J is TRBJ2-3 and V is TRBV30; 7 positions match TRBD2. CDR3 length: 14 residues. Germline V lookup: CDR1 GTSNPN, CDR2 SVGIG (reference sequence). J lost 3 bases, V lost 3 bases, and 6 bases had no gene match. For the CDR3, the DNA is TGTGCCTGGAGAGGACTAGTGGGGACAGATACGCAGTATTTT. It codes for CAWRGLVGTDTQYF.

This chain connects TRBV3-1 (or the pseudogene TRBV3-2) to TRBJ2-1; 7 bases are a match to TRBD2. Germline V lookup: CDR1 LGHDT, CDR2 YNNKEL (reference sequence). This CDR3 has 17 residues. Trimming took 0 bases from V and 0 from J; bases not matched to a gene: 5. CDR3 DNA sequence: TGTGCCAGCAGCCAAGATCACGGCGGGGGCTCCTACAATGAGCAGTTCTTC. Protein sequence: CASSQDHGGGSYNEQFF.

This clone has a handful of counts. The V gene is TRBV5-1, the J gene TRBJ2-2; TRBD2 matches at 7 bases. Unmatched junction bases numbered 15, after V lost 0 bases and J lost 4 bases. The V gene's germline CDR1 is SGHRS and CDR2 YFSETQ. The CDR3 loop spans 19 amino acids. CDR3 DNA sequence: TGCGCCAGCAGCTTGGTATCGTGGGCTAGCGGAACGAGCACCGGGGAGCTGTTTTTT. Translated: CASSLVSWASGTSTGELFF.

The CDR3 DNA reads TGTGCCAGCAAAGTAGTAGCGGGGGGGACCGGGGAGCTGTTTTTT. It translates to CASKVVAGGTGELFF. The chain has TRBV6-5 and TRBJ2-2; 11 bases are shared with TRBD2. The CDR3 is 15 amino acids. The germline gives CDR1 MNHEY, CDR2 SVGAGI. V was pared by 7 bases and J by 5 bases, with 6 bases of the junction left unmatched.

The CDR3 sequence: CASSLTGGSSEAFF. In nucleotides, the CDR3 is TGTGCCAGCAGCTTGACAGGGGGAAGCTCTGAAGCTTTCTTT. The chain couples TRBV7-9 to TRBJ1-1, with 9 positions matching TRBD1. This CDR3 region has 14 residues. V shed 3 bases, J shed 6 bases, and the junction held 5 bases outside the gene matches. Germline CDR1 is SEHNR and CDR2 is FQNEAQ (reference sequence).

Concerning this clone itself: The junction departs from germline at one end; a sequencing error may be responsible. The CDR3 region is CASSQSRHSGTTIYF. CDR3 sequence (DNA): TGTGCCAGCAGCCAGAGCCGCCACAGTGGAACCACCATATATTTT. V and J are TRBV3-1 (or the pseudogene TRBV3-2) and TRBJ1-3; D not certain. CDR3 length: 15 amino acids. Germline CDR1 is LGHDT and CDR2 is YNNKEL (reference sequence).

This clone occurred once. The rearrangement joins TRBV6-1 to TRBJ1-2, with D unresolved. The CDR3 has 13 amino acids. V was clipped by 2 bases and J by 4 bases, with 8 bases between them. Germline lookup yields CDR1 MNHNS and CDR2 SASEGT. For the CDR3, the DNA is TGTGCCAGCAGTGAACAGGCACTCTATGGCTACACCTTC. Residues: CASSEQALYGYTF.

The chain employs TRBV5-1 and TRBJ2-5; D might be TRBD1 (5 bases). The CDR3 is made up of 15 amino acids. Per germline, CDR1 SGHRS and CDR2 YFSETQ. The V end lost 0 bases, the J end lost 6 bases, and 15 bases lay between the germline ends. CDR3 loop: CASSLGLGAEKTQYF. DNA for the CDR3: TGCGCCAGCAGCTTGGGTCTAGGGGCTGAAAAGACCCAGTACTTC.

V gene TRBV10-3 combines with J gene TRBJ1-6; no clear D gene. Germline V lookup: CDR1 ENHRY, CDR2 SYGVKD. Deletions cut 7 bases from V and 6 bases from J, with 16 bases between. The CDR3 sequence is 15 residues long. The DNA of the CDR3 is TGTGCCATCAAGGAAACCGACAACCCTAATTCACCCCTCCACTTT. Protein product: CAIKETDNPNSPLHF.

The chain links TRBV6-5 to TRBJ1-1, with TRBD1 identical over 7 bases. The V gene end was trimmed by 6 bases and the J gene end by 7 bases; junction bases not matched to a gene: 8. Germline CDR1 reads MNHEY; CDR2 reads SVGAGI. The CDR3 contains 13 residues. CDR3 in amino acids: CASSRGQLHEAFF. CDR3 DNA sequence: TGTGCCAGCAGCAGGGGACAGTTACATGAAGCTTTCTTT.

CDR3 sequence (DNA): TGTGCCAGCAGCTCCGGGACAGGTCAATTCGTTACTGAAGCTTTCTTT. This translates into CASSSGTGQFVTEAFF. V and J are TRBV5-8 and TRBJ1-1; 8 bases line up with TRBD1. The length of the CDR3 is 16 residues. The germline V gene encodes CDR1 SGHTS and CDR2 YDEGEE. Trimming took 3 bases from V and 5 from J; bases not matched to a gene: 12.

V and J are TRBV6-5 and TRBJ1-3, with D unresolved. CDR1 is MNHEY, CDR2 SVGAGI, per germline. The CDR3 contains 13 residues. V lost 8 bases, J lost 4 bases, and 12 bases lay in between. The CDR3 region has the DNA TGTGCCAGCTGGAGAGGGTCCGGAAACACCATATATTTT. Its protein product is CASWRGSGNTIYF.

DNA for the CDR3: TGTGCCATCAGTAGGGGTAACTCTGGAAACACCATATATTTT. Translation gives CAISRGNSGNTIYF. The chain couples TRBV10-3 to TRBJ1-3; D is possibly TRBD1 (5 bases). Germline assignment: CDR1 ENHRY and CDR2 SYGVKD. V lost 5 bases and J 0 bases, leaving 8 bases between the germline ends. The CDR3 has 14 residues.

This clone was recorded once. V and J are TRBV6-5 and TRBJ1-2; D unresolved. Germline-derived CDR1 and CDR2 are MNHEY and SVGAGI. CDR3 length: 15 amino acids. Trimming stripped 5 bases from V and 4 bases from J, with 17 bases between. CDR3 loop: CASSQDWARGYGYTF. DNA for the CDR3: TGTGCCAGCAGTCAGGACTGGGCTCGGGGCTATGGCTACACCTTC.

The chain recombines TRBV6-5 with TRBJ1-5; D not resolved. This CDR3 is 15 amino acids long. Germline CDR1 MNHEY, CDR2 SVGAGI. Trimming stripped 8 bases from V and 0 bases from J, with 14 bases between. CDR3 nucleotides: TGTGCCAGCCTTGCTAACTTAAATAGCAATCAGCCCCAGCATTTT. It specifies CASLANLNSNQPQHF.

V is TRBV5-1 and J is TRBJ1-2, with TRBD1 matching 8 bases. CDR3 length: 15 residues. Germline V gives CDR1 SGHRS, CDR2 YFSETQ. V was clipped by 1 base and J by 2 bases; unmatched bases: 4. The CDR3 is CASSLRTGTNYGYTF. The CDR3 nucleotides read TGCGCCAGCAGCTTGAGGACAGGGACGAACTATGGCTACACCTTC.

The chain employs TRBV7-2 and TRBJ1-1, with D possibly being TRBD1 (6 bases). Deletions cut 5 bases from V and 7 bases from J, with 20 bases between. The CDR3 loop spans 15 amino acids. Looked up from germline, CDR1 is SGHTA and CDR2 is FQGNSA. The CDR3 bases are TGTGCCAGCAGCCCCGCCGGGACAACACCACGTGAAGCTTTCTTT. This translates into CASSPAGTTPREAFF.

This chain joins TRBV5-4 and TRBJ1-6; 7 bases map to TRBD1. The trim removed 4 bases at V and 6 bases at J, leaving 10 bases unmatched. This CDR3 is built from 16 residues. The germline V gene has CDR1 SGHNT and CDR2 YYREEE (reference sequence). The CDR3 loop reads CASSPGTDRINSPLHF. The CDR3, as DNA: TGTGCCAGCAGCCCGGGGACGGACAGGATTAATTCACCCCTCCACTTT.

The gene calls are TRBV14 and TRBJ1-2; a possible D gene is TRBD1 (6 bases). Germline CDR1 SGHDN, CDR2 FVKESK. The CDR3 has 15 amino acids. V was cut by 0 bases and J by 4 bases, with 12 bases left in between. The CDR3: CASSQERGAAYGYTF. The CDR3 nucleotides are TGTGCCAGCAGCCAAGAGCGGGGGGCGGCCTATGGCTACACCTTC.

The CDR3 region is CASSPPAGLETQYF. The DNA for the CDR3 is TGTGCCAGCAGCCCCCCCGCTGGGCTAGAGACCCAGTACTTC. This chain links TRBV3-1 (or the pseudogene TRBV3-2) with TRBJ2-5; D remains unclear. Trimming stripped 4 bases from V and 4 bases from J, with 13 bases between. CDR1 is LGHDT, CDR2 YNNKEL, per germline (reference sequence). The CDR3 is 14 residues long.

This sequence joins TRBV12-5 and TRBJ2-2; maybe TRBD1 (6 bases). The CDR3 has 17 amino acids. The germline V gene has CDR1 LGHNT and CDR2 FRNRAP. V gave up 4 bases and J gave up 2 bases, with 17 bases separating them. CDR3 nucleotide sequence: TGTGCTAGTGGTTCATACCGCCGGGACATCAACACCGGGGAGCTGTTTTTT. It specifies CASGSYRRDINTGELFF.

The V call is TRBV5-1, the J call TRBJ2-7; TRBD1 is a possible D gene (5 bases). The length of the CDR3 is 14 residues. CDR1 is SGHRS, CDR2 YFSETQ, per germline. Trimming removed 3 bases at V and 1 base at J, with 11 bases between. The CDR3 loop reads CASSSTRQSYEQYF. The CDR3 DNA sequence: TGCGCCAGCAGCTCAACTCGACAGTCCTACGAGCAGTACTTC.

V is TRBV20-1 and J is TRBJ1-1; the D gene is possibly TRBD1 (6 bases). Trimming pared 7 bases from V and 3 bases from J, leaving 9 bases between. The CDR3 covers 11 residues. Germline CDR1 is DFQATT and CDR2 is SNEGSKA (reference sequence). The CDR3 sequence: CSVPGDTEAFF. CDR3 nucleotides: TGCAGTGTCCCAGGGGACACTGAAGCTTTCTTT.

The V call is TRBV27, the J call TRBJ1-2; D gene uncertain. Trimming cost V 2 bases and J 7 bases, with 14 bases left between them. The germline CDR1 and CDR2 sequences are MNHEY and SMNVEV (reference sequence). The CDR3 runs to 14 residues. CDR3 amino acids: CASSLSPFRVGYTF. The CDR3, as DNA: TGTGCCAGCAGTTTAAGCCCGTTCCGAGTTGGCTACACCTTC.

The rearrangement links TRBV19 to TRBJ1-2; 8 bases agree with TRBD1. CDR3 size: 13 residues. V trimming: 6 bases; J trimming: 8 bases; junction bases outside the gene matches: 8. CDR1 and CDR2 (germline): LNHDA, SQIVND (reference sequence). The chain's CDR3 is CASSIQGVGGYTF. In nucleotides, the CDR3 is TGTGCCAGTAGCATACAGGGGGTGGGAGGCTACACCTTC. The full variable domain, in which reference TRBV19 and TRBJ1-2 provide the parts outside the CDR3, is DGGITQSPKYLFRKEGQNVTLSCEQNLNHDAMYWYRQDPGQGLRLIYYSQIVNDFQKGDIAEGYSVSREKKESFPLTVTSAQKNPTAFYLCASSIQGVGGYTFGSGTRLTVV.

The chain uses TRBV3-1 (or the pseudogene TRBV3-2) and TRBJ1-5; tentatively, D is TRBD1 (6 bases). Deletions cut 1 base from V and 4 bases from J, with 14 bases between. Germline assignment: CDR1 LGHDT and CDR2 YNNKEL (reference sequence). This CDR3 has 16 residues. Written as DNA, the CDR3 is TGTGCCAGCAGCCAAGGTATCGGGGGGCTTAATCAGCCCCAGCATTTT. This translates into CASSQGIGGLNQPQHF.

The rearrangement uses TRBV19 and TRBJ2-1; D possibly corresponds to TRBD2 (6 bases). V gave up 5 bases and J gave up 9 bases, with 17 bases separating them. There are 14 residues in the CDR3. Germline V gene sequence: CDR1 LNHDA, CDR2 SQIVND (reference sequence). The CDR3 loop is CASSGSRGLGEQFF. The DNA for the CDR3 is TGTGCCAGTAGTGGTTCACGGGGGTTAGGTGAGCAGTTCTTC.